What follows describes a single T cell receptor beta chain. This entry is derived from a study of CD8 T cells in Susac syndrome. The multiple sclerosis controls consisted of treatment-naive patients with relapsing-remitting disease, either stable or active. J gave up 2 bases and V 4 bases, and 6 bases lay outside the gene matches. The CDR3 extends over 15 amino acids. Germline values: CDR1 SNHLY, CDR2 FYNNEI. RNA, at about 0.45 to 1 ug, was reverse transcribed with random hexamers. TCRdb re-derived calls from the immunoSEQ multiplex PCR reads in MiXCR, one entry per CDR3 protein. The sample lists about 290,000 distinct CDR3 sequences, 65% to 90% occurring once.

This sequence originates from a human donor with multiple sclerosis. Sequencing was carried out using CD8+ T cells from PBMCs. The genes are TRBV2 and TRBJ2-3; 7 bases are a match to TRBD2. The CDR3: CASSGWRELTDTQYF. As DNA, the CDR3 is TGTGCCAGCAGTGGATGGCGGGAGCTCACAGATACGCAGTATTTT.